This T cell receptor (beta chain) was profiled in a study of T-cell reconstitution after alpha-beta-depleted transplantation in children. As it was prepared, the TCRbeta library received unique molecular identifiers. TCRdb fed the PCR reads into MiXCR, producing one record per CDR3 protein. The sample contains about 480,000 distinct CDR3 sequences, about 12% of which appear only once. This clonotype showed up many times. Specimen: PBMCs from the stem cell graft donor, collected from the stem cell graft. This TCR was recovered from a human donor who donated a stem cell graft to a child with combined immunodeficiency.

The CDR3 protein is CASSPGLALPYEQYF. The CDR3 region has the DNA TGTGCCAGCAGTCCGGGACTAGCGCTCCCCTACGAGCAGTACTTC. The chain has TRBV12-3 or TRBV12-4 and TRBJ2-7; 10 nucleotides line up with TRBD2. V was clipped by 5 bases and J by 2 bases; unmatched bases: 6. The CDR3 length is 15 residues.